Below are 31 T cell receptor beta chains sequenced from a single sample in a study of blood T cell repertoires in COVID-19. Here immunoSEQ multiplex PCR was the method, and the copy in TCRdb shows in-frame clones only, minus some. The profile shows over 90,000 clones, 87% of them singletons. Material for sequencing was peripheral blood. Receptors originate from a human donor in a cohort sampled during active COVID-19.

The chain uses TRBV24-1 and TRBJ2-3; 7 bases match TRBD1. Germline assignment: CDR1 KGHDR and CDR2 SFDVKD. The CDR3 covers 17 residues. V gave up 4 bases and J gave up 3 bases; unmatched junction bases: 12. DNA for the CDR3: TGTGCCACCAGTGAATCTCGAAGTCCAGGGGGAACAGATACGCAGTATTTT. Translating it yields CATSESRSPGGTDTQYF.

The chain's CDR3 is CASRTRQGAVEQFF. The CDR3 DNA reads as TGTGCCAGCAGAACTCGACAGGGGGCGGTTGAGCAGTTCTTC. The chain couples TRBV7-3 to TRBJ2-1; 10 bases match TRBD1. CDR3 length: 14 amino acids. Germline V CDR1 and CDR2: SGHTA, FQGTGA. V lost 6 bases to trimming and J lost 9 bases; unmatched junction nucleotides: 8.

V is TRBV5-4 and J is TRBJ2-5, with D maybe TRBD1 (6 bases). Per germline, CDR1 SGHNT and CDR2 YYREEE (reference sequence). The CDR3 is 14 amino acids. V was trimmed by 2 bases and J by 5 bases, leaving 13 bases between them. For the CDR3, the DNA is TGTGCCAGCAGCTTAGCCAGGGGTTTGGAGACCCAGTACTTC. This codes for CASSLARGLETQYF.

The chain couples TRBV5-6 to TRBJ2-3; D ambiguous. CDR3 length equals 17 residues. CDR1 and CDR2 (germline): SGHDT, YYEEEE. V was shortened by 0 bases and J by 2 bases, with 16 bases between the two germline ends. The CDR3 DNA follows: TGTGCCAGCAGCTTGGGTGGAGTCGTTTCCTACACAGATACGCAGTATTTT. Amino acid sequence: CASSLGGVVSYTDTQYF.

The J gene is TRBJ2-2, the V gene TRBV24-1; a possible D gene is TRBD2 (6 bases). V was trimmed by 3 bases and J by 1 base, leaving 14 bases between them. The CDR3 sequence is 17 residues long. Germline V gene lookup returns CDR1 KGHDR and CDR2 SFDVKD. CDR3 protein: CATSDRTGTVNTGELFF. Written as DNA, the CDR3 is TGTGCCACCAGTGATAGAACCGGGACTGTGAACACCGGGGAGCTGTTTTTT.

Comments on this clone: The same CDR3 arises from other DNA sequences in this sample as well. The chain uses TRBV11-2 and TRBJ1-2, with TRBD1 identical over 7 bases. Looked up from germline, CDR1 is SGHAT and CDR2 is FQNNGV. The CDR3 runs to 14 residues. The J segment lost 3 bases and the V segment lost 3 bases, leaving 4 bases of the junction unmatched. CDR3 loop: CASSLGTGDYGYTF. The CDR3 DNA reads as TGTGCCAGCAGCTTGGGCACAGGGGACTATGGCTACACCTTC.

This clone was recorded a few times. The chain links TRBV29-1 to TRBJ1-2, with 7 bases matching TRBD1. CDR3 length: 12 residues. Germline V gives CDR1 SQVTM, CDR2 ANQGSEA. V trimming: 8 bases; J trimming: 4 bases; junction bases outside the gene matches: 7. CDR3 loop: CSSRTGGYGYTF. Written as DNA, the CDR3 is TGCAGCTCCAGGACAGGCGGCTATGGCTACACCTTC. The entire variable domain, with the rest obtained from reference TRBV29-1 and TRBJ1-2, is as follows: SAVISQKPSRDICQRGTSLTIQCQVDSQVTMMFWYRQQPGQSLTLIATANQGSEATYESGFVIDKFPISRPNLTFSTLTVSNMSPEDSSIYLCSSRTGGYGYTFGSGTRLTVV.

CDR3 protein: CASSQDQGYSGNTIYF. The CDR3 nucleotides are TGTGCCAGCAGCCAAGATCAGGGGTACTCTGGAAACACCATATATTTT. V and J are TRBV3-1 (or the pseudogene TRBV3-2) and TRBJ1-3, with D perhaps TRBD1 (6 bases). CDR3 length: 16 amino acids. V was clipped by 0 bases and J by 0 bases, with 9 bases between them. Germline assignment: CDR1 LGHDT and CDR2 YNNKEL (reference sequence).

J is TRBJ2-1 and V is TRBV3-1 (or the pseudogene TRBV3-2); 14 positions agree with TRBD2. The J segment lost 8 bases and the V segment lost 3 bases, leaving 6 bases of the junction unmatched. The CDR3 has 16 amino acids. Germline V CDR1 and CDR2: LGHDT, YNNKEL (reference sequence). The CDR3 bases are TGTGCCAGCAGCCATCCGGGACTAGCGGGAGCCGATGAGCAGTTCTTC. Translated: CASSHPGLAGADEQFF.

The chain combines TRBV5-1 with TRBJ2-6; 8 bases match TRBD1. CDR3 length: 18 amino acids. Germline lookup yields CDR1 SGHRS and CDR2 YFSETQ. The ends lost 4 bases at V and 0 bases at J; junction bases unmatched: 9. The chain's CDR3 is CASSRTTGALSGANVLTF. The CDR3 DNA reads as TGCGCCAGCAGCAGGACGACAGGGGCCCTCTCTGGGGCCAACGTCCTGACTTTC.

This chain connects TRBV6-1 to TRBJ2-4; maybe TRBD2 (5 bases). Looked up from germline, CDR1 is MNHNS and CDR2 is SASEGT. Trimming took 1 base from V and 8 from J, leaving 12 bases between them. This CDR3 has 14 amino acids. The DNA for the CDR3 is TGTGCCAGCAGTGAAGTGAGGGCTTCAGACATTCAGTACTTC. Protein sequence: CASSEVRASDIQYF.

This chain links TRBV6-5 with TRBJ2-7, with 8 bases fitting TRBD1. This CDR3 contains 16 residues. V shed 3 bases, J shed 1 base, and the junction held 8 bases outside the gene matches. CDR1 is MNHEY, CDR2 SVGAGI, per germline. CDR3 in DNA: TGTGCCAGCAGTTATATCCGGACAGGGCGATCCTACGAGCAGTACTTC. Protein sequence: CASSYIRTGRSYEQYF.

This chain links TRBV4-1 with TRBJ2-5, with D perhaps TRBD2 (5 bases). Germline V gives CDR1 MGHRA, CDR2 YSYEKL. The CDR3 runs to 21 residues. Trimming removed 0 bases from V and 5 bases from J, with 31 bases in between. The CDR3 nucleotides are TGCGCCAGCAGCCAAGAAAGGTTCGGTTCCGGCCCTATGTTGTGGGAGGAGACCCAGTACTTC. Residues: CASSQERFGSGPMLWEETQYF.

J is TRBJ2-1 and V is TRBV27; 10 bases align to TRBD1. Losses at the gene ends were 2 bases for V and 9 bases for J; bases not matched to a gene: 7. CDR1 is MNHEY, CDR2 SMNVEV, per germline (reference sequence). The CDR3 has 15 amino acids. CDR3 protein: CASSLGQGEFIEQFF. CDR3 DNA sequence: TGTGCCAGCAGTTTAGGACAGGGGGAATTCATTGAGCAGTTCTTC.

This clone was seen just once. CDR3 loop: CAISAGEVRGEQYF. CDR3 nucleotide sequence: TGTGCCATCAGTGCGGGGGAGGTCCGAGGGGAGCAGTACTTC. The chain has TRBV10-3 and TRBJ2-7, with D maybe TRBD2 (6 bases). The germline gives CDR1 ENHRY, CDR2 SYGVKD. V was trimmed by 4 bases and J by 7 bases, leaving 17 bases between them. The CDR3 is made up of 14 amino acids.

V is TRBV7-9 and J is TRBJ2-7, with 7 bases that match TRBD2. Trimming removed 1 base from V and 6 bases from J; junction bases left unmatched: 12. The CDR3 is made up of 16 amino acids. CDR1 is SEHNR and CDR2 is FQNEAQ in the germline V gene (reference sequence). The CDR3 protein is CASSLVLDGPGGEQYF. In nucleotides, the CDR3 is TGTGCCAGCAGCTTAGTTCTGGACGGACCGGGAGGCGAGCAGTACTTC.

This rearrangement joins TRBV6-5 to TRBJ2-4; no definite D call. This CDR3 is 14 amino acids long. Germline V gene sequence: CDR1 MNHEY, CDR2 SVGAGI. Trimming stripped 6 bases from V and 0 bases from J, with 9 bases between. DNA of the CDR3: TGTGCCAGCAGGGGCATGTTAGCCAAAAACATTCAGTACTTC. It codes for CASRGMLAKNIQYF.

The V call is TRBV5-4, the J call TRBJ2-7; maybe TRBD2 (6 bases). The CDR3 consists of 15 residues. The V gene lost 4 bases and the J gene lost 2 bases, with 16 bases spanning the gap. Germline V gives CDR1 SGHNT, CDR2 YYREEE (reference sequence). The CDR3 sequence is CASSQTRGTPYEQYF. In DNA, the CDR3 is TGTGCCAGCAGCCAGACCCGGGGGACCCCCTACGAGCAGTACTTC.

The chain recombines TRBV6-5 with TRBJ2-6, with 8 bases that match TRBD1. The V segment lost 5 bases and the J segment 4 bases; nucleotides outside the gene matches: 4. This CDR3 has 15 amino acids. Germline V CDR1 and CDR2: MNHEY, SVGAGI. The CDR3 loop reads CASSQGAAGANVLTF. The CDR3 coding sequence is TGTGCCAGCAGTCAGGGGGCTGCCGGGGCCAACGTCCTGACTTTC.

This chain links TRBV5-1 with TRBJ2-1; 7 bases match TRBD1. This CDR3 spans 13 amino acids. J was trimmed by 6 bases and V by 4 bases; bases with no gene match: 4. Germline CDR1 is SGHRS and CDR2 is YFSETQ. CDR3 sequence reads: CASSPGQLNEQFF. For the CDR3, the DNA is TGCGCCAGCAGCCCGGGACAGCTCAATGAGCAGTTCTTC.

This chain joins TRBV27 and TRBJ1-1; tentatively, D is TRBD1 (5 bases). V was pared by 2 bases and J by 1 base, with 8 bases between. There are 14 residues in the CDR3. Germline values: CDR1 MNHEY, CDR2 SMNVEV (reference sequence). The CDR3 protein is CASSLQGRNTEAFF. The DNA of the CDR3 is TGTGCCAGCAGTTTACAGGGCAGGAACACTGAAGCTTTCTTT.

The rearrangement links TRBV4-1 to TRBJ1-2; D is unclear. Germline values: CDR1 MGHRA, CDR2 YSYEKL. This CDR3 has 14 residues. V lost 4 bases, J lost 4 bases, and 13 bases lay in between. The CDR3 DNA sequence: TGCGCCAGCAGCCTGCAGGTGGCGGGCTATGGCTACACCTTC. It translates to CASSLQVAGYGYTF.

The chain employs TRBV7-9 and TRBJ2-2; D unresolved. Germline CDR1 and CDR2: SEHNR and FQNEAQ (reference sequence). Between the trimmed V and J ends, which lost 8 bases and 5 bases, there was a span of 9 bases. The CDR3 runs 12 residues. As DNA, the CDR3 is TGTGCCAGCTCGGCGGCTACCGGGGAGCTGTTTTTT. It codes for CASSAATGELFF.

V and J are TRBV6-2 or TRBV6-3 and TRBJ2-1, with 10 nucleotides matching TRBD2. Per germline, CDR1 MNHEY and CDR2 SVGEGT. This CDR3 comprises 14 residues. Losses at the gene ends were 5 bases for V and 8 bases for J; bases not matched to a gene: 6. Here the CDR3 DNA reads TGTGCCAGCAGTCAACTAGCGGGGTTGGATGAGCAGTTCTTC. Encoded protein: CASSQLAGLDEQFF.

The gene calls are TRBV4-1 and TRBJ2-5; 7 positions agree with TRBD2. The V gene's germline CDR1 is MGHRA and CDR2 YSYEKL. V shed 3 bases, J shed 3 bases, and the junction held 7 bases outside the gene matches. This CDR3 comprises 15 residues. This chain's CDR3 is CASSHGSGVKETQYF. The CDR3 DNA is TGCGCCAGCAGCCATGGGAGCGGGGTAAAAGAGACCCAGTACTTC.

CDR3 in amino acids: CASSLVPGTGAYEQYF. The CDR3 DNA reads TGTGCCAGCAGCTTAGTCCCAGGGACAGGGGCGTACGAGCAGTACTTC. V is TRBV7-9 and J is TRBJ2-7; 10 nucleotides align to TRBD1. Losses at the gene ends were 1 base for V and 4 bases for J; bases not matched to a gene: 7. CDR1 is SEHNR, CDR2 FQNEAQ, per germline (reference sequence). The CDR3 sequence is 16 residues long.

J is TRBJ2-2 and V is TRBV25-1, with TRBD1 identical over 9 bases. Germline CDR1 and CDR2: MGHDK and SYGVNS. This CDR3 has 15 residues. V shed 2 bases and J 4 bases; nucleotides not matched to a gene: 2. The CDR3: CASSERTGVTGELFF. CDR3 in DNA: TGTGCCAGCAGTGAAAGGACAGGGGTCACCGGGGAGCTGTTTTTT.

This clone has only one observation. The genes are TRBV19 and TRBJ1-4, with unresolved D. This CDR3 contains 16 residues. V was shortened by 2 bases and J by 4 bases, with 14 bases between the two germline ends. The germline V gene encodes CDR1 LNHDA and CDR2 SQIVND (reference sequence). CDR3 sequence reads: CASSISVAGRNEKLFF. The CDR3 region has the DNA TGTGCCAGTAGTATATCGGTGGCAGGTCGTAATGAAAAACTGTTTTTT.

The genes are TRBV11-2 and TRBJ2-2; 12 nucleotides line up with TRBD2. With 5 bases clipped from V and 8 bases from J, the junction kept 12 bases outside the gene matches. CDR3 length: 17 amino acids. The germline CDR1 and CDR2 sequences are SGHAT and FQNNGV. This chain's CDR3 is CASSRLLAGGRGGELFF. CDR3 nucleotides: TGTGCCAGCAGCCGGCTTCTAGCGGGAGGGCGGGGAGGGGAGCTGTTTTTT. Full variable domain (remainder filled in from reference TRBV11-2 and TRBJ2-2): EAGVAQSPRYKIIEKRQSVAFWCNPISGHATLYWYQQILGQGPKLLIQFQNNGVVDDSQLPKDRFSAERLKGVDSTLKIQPAKLEDSAVYLCASSRLLAGGRGGELFFGEGSRLTVL.

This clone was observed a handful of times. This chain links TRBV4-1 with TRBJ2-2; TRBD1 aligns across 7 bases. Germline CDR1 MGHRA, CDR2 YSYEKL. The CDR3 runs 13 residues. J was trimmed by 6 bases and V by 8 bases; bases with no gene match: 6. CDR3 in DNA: TGCGCCAGCTTGGACAGGTTCGCCGGGGAGCTGTTTTTT. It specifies CASLDRFAGELFF.

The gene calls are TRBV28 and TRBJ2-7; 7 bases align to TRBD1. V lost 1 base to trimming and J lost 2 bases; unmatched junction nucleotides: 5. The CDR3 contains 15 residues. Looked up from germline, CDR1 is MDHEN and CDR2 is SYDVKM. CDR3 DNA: TGTGCCAGCAGTTTATTCCAGGGGGAGCCCTACGAGCAGTACTTC. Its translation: CASSLFQGEPYEQYF.